These 3 T cell receptor beta chains share one sample of origin, sequenced in a study of shared clonotypes between healthy human individuals. Here immunoSEQ multiplex PCR was the method, and the copy in TCRdb shows in-frame clones only, minus some. The top ten hold 0.057% of the sample, which has hundreds of thousands of clones, more than 95% seen once. The sample comprised naive CD4+ T cells sorted from blood. As to subset: CD45RA+ positively selected. These receptors were obtained from a woman under 40 in good health.

The rearrangement uses TRBV27 and TRBJ2-5; 10 bases fit TRBD1. Trimming removed 10 bases from V and 11 bases from J; junction bases left unmatched: 13. The CDR3 contains 13 residues. Germline loops: CDR1 MNHEY, CDR2 SMNVEV (reference sequence). DNA for the CDR3: TGTGCCAATCCGGACAGGGGGATTTGGGAGCAGTACTTC. Translation: CANPDRGIWEQYF.

The sample holds one count of this clone. The CDR3 loop is CASTMYQETQYF. CDR3 coding DNA: TGTGCCAGTACAATGTACCAAGAGACCCAGTACTTC. The rearrangement uses TRBV2 and TRBJ2-5; unclear D gene. CDR3 size: 12 residues. Trimming shortened V by 9 bases and J by 0 bases, and 8 bases separated the two germline ends. The germline V gene has CDR1 SNHLY and CDR2 FYNNEI.

This chain links TRBV7-6 with TRBJ2-1, with 7 bases fitting TRBD2. V lost 2 bases to trimming and J lost 7 bases; unmatched junction nucleotides: 14. This CDR3 has 17 amino acids. Germline V lookup: CDR1 SGHVS, CDR2 FNYEAQ. The CDR3 DNA reads as TGTGCCAGCAGCTTATATTACGGCGGGAGCCGTGTTAATGAGCAGTTCTTC. It codes for CASSLYYGGSRVNEQFF. Full variable domain (rest looked up from reference TRBV7-6 and TRBJ2-1): GAGVSQSPRYKVTKRGQDVALRCDPISGHVSLYWYRQALGQGPEFLTYFNYEAQQDKSGLPNDRFSAERPEGSISTLTIQRTEQRDSAMYRCASSLYYGGSRVNEQFFGPGTRLTVL.